One T cell receptor beta chain is described in this entry. The United States was where all participants with HIV were treated. V was clipped by 3 bases and J by 1 base, with 7 bases between them. There are 14 residues in the CDR3. CDR1 is PRHDT and CDR2 is FYEKMQ in the germline V gene (reference sequence). The data derive from a study of long-term antiretroviral therapy in people with HIV. Running of the v3.0 immunoSEQ assay took place at survey level. TCRdb's copy holds only in-frame clones and misses some; the assay was immunoSEQ multiplex PCR. The data show 7,000 or so clones, around 73% seen once.

The source is a middle-aged man with HIV. The sequences come from unsorted PBMCs, collected 0.2 years after starting antiretroviral therapy. The chain uses TRBV13 and TRBJ1-5, with D unclear. CDR3 protein: CASSLEGSNQPQHF. The CDR3 DNA reads TGTGCCAGCAGCTTGGAGGGAAGCAATCAGCCCCAGCATTTT. Variable domain in full (rest from reference TRBV13 and TRBJ1-5): AAGVIQSPRHLIKEKRETATLKCYPIPRHDTVYWYQQGPGQDPQFLISFYEKMQSDKGSIPDRFSAQQFSDYHSELNMSSLELGDSALYFCASSLEGSNQPQHFGDGTRLSIL.